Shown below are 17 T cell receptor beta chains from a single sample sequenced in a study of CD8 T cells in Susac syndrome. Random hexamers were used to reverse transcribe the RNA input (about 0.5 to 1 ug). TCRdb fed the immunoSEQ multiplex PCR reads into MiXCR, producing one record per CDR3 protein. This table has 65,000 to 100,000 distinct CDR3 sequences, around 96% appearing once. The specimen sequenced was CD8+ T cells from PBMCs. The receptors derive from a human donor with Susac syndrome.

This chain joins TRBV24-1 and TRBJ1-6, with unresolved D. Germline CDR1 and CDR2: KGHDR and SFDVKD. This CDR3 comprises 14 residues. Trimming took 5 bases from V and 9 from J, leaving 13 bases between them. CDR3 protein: CATSGSEFGSPLHF. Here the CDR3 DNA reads TGTGCCACCAGTGGGTCCGAATTCGGTTCACCCCTCCACTTT.

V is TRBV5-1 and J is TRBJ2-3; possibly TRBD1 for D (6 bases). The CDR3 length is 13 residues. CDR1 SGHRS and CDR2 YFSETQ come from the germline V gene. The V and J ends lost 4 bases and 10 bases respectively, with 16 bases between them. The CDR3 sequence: CASSADRKFPQYF. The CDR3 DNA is TGCGCCAGCAGCGCTGACAGGAAGTTTCCGCAGTATTTT.

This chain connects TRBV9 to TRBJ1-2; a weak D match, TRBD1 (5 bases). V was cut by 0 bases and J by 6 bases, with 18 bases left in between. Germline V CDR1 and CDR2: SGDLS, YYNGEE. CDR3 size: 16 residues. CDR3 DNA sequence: TGTGCCAGCAGCGTAGAGGGGACTTCCCCCAAGGATGGCTACACCTTC. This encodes CASSVEGTSPKDGYTF.

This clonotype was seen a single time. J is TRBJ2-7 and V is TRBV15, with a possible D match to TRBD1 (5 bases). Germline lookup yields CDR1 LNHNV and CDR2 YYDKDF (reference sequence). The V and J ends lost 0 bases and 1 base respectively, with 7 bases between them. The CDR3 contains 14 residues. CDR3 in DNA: TGTGCCACCAGCAGAGATAGGGGATCCTACGAGCAGTACGTC. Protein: CATSRDRGSYEQYV.

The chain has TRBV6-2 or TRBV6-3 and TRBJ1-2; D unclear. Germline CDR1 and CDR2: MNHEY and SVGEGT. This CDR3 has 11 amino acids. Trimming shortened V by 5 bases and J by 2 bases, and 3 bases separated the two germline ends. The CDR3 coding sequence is TGTGCCAGCAGTGAGAACTATGGCTACACCTTC. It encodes CASSENYGYTF.

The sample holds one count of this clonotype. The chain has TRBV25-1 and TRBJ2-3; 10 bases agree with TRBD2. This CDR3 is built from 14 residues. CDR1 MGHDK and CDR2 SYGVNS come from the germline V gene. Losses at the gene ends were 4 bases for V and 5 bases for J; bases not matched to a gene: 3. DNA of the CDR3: TGTGCCAGCAGTGGAGCGGGGGGGATAGATACGCAGTATTTT. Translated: CASSGAGGIDTQYF.

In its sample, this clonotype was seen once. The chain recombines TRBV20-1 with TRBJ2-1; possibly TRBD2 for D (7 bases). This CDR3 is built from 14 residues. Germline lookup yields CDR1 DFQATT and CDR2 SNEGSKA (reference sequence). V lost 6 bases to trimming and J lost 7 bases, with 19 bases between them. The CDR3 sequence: CSASLGGPGNEQFF. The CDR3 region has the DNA TGCAGTGCCTCGCTGGGGGGGCCGGGGAATGAGCAGTTCTTC.

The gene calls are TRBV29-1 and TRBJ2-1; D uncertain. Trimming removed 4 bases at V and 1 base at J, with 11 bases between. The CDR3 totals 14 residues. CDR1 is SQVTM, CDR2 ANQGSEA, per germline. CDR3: CSVGVHQSYNEQFF. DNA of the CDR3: TGCAGCGTTGGAGTTCACCAGTCCTACAATGAGCAGTTCTTC.

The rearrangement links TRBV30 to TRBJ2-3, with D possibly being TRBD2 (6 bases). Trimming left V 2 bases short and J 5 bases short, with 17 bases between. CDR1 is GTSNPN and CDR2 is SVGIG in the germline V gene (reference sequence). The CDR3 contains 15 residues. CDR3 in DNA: TGTGCCTGGAGTTCGACGGGCGGGAAGGGAGATACGCAGTATTTT. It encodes CAWSSTGGKGDTQYF.

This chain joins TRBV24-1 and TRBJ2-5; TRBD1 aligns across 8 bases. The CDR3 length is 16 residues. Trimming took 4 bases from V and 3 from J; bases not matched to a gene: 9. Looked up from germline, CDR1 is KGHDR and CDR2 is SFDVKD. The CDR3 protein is CATSDTGQGTEETQYF. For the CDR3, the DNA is TGTGCCACCAGTGACACCGGACAGGGAACAGAAGAGACCCAGTACTTC.

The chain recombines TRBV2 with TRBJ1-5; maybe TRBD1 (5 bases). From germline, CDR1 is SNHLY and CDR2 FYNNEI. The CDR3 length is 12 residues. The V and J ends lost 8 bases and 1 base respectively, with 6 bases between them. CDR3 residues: CASQGSNQPQHF. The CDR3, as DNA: TGTGCCAGCCAGGGCAGCAATCAGCCCCAGCATTTT. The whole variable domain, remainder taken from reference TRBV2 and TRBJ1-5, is EPEVTQTPSHQVTQMGQEVILRCVPISNHLYFYWYRQILGQKVEFLVSFYNNEISEKSEIFDDQFSVERPDGSNFTLKIRSTKLEDSAMYFCASQGSNQPQHFGDGTRLSIL.

CDR3 nucleotides: TGTGCCAGCAGCCCCGACATTGCCGAGCAGTACGTC. Protein: CASSPDIAEQYV. J is TRBJ2-7 and V is TRBV6-2 or TRBV6-3; D gene ambiguous. There are 12 residues in the CDR3. From germline, CDR1 is MNHEY and CDR2 SVGEGT. Trimming took 6 bases from V and 6 from J, leaving 12 bases between them.

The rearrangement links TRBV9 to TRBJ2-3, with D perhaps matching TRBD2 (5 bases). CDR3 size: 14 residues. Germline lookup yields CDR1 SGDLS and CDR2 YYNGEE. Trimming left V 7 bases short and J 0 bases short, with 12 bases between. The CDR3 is CASCEGSSTDTQYF. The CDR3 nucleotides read TGTGCCAGCTGTGAGGGATCGAGCACAGATACGCAGTATTTT.

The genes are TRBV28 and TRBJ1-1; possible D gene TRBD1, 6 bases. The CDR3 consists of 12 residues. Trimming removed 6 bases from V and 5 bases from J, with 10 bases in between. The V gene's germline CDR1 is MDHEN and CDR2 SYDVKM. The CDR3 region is CASSYRVTEAFF. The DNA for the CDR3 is TGTGCCAGCAGCTACAGGGTAACTGAAGCTTTCTTT.

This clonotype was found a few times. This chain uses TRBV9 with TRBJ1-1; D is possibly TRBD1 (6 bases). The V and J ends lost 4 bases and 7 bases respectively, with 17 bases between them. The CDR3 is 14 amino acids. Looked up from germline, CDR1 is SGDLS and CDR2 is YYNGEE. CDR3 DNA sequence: TGTGCCAGCAGCCCTATCACAGGGATGGGTGAAGCTTTCTTT. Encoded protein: CASSPITGMGEAFF.

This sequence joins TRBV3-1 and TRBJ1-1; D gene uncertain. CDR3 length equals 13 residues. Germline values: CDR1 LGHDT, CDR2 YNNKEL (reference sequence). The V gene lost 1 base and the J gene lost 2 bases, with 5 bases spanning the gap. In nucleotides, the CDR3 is TGTGCCAGCAGCCAAGGCTTTAACACTGAAGCTTTCTTT. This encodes CASSQGFNTEAFF.

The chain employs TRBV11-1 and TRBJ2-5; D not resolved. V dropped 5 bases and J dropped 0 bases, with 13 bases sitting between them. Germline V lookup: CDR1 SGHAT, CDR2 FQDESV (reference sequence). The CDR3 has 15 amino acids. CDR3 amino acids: CASSPSWVHQETQYF. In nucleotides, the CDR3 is TGTGCCAGCAGCCCGTCTTGGGTACACCAAGAGACCCAGTACTTC.